This T cell receptor beta chain was identified in a study of control samples from healthy donors and cancer patients (dated by TCRdb to 2019 to 2021). As encoded in the germline V gene, CDR1 is SQVTM while CDR2 is ANQGSEA. V and J lose 4 bases and 2 bases, and a span of 12 bases separates them. CDR3 length: 13 amino acids, cysteine to phenylalanine. This entry keeps only the CDR3 DNA: 39 bases, framed from base 1. In this sample, this clone turned up a few times. The antigen this receptor binds is unknown. Base qualities are not recorded, but no much larger clone differs from it by a single base. The library was obtained by the immunoSEQ multiplex PCR assay. TCRdb obtained this table from immuneACCESS and retained in-frame rearrangements with V and J assigned. These tables miss some clones; where compared with another copy, unresolved V genes account for less than half of the shortfall, and the remainder is unexplained. The sample table contains under 95,000 clones; only one count was recorded for approximately 88% of them. Jointly, the top ten make up over 13% of the sample.

The rearrangement joined TRBV29-1 to TRBJ2-7; the D gene cannot be named for sure. The clonotype comes from a man between 50 and 59 years old in good health. Sequencing was performed on blood. The CDR3 protein: CSVAPDNPYEQYF. At the DNA level, the sequence is TGCAGCGTTGCCCCCGACAACCCCTACGAGCAGTACTTC.